This TCR beta chain came from a study of OX40 agonist ivuxolimab in advanced cancers. Overall study context: Hepatocellular carcinoma, melanoma, renal cell or head and neck cancer affected the dose-escalation patients. Prior anti-PD-1, anti-PD-L1 or anti-CTLA-4 therapy did not bar entry, and 30% to 40% had some.

The CDR3 has 15 amino acids. Germline CDR1 and CDR2: LNHDA and SQIVND (reference sequence). After removal of 5 bases from V and 6 bases from J, the junction contained 8 bases not matched to a gene. Broader study findings: The CD4+ and CD8+ T cells in the blood had expanded clonally by week 6 at 0.1 to 3.0 mg/kg. Nonresponders, in some cases, also had low normalized T-cell clonal expansion.

Here immunoSEQ multiplex PCR was the method, and the copy in TCRdb shows in-frame clones only, minus some. The data show tens of thousands of clones, roughly 85% seen once. This clone was detected once. Its antigen is as yet unknown. The sample consisted of CD4+ or CD8+ T cells sorted from blood, taken in a trial of the OX40 agonist ivuxolimab. The TCR comes from an adult with an advanced solid tumor such as melanoma, head and neck, liver or kidney cancer. The gene calls are TRBV19 and TRBJ1-4, with 8 nucleotides matching TRBD1. In DNA form, the CDR3 reads TGTGCCAGTAGTCCCCCCAAGACAGGGGATGAAAAACTGTTTTTT. It codes for CASSPPKTGDEKLFF.